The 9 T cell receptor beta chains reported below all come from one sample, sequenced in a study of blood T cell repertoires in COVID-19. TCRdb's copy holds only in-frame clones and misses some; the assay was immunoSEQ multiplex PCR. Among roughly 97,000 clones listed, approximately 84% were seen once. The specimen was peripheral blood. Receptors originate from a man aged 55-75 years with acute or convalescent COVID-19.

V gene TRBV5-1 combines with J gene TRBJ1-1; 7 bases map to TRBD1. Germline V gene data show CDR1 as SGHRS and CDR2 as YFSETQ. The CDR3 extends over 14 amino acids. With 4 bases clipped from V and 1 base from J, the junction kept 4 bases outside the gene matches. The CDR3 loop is CASSPGTANTEAFF. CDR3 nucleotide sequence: TGCGCCAGCAGCCCCGGGACAGCGAACACTGAAGCTTTCTTT.

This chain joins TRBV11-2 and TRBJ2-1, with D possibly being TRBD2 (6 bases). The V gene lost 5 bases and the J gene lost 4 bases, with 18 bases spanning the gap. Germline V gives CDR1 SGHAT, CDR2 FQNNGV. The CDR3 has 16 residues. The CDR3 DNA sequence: TGTGCCAGCAGCGCGCGACTAGTCGAACCTTACAATGAGCAGTTCTTC. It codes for CASSARLVEPYNEQFF.

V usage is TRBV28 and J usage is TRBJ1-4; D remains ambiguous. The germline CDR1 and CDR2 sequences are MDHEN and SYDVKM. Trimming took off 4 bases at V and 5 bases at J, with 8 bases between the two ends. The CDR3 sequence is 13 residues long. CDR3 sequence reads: CASSWSANEKLFF. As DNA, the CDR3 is TGTGCCAGCAGTTGGTCAGCGAATGAAAAACTGTTTTTT.

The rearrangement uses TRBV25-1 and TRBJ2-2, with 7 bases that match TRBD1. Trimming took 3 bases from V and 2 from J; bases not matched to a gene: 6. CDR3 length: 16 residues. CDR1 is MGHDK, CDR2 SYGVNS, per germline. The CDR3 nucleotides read TGTGCCAGCAGTGACGGACAGGCCATCAACACCGGGGAGCTGTTTTTT. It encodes CASSDGQAINTGELFF.

CDR3 region: CASSQYIAGDGNNEQFF. The CDR3 DNA follows: TGTGCCAGCAGCCAATATATAGCGGGAGACGGCAACAATGAGCAGTTCTTC. The chain is built from TRBV14 and TRBJ2-1; 9 bases line up with TRBD2. The CDR3 spans 17 residues. CDR1 SGHDN and CDR2 FVKESK come from the germline V gene. Trimming took 2 bases from V and 5 from J; bases not matched to a gene: 10.

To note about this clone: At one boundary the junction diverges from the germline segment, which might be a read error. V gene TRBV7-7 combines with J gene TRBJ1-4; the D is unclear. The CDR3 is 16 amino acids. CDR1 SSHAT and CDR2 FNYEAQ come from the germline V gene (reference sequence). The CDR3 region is CASSPGIRLTNEKLFF. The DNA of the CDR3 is TGTGCTAGCAGTCCAGGCATTCGGCTTACTAATGAAAAACTGTTTTTT.

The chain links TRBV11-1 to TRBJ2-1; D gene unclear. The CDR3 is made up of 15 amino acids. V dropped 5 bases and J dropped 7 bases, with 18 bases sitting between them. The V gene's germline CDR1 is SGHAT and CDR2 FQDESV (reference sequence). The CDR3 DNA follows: TGTGCCAGCAGCCCCGAGGCAAGCCTAATAAATGAGCAGTTCTTC. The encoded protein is CASSPEASLINEQFF. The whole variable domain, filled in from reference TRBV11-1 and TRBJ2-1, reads EAEVAQSPRYKITEKSQAVAFWCDPISGHATLYWYRQILGQGPELLVQFQDESVVDDSQLPKDRFSAERLKGVDSTLKIQPAELGDSAMYLCASSPEASLINEQFFGPGTRLTVL.

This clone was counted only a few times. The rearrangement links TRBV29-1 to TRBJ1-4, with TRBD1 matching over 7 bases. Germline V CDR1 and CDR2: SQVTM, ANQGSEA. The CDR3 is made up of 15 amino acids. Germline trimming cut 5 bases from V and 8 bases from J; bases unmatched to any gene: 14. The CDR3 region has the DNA TGCAGCGTTAACTTCAGGGACAGTGGACGAGAAAAACTGTTTTTT. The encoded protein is CSVNFRDSGREKLFF.

The CDR3 region is CASKGFSNQPQHF. In nucleotides, the CDR3 is TGTGCCTCCAAGGGGTTCAGCAATCAGCCCCAGCATTTT. The chain recombines TRBV2 with TRBJ1-5; D is perhaps TRBD1 (5 bases). This CDR3 is built from 13 residues. The V gene lost 11 bases and the J gene lost 1 base, with 12 bases spanning the gap. The germline gives CDR1 SNHLY, CDR2 FYNNEI.